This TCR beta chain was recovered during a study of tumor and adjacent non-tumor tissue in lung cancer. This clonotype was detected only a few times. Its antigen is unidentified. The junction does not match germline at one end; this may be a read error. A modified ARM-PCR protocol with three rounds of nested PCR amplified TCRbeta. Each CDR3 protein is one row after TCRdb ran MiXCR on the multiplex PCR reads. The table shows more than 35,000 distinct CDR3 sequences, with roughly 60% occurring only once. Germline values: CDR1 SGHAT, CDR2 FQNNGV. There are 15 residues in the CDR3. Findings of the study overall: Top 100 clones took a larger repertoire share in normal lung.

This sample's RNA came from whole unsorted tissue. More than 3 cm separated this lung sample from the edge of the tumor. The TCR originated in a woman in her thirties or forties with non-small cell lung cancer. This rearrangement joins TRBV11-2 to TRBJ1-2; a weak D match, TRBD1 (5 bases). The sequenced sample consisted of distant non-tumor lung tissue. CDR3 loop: CASRDPIQDPYGCTF. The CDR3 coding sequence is TGTGCCAGCAGGGATCCGATACAGGATCCCTATGGCTGCACCTTC. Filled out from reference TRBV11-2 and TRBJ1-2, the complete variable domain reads EAGVAQSPRYKIIEKRQSVAFWCNPISGHATLYWYQQILGQGPKLLIQFQNNGVVDDSQLPKDRFSAERLKGVDSTLKIQPAKLEDSAVYLCASRDPIQDPYGCTFGSGTRLTVV.